This T cell receptor beta chain was observed in a study of cytomegalovirus exposure and HLA in healthy donors. For the study at large: HLA-typed donors were the source of about 81 million unique TCRs held in an early data release. General observations from the study: Presence/absence comparisons presumed near-even sequencing depth among donors. Serostatus for CMV was the only available immune exposure information. In a later analysis, TCR association rates varied by HLA locus: DRB1 most, HLA-C fewest.

The CDR3 loop spans 15 amino acids. In germline, CDR1 is LNHDA, CDR2 SQIVND (reference sequence). The ends were cut back, 4 bases at V and 8 bases at J, with 20 bases in the middle. Amplification used 60 Vbeta primers and 13 Jbeta primers. TCRdb keeps only in-frame clones here, not all; method: immunoSEQ multiplex PCR. The sample lists tens of thousands of clones; 82% were seen once. A note on this clone: The antigen is undetermined.

The V call is TRBV19, the J call TRBJ1-2, with D maybe TRBD1 (6 bases). Material for sequencing was PBMCs. The receptor's source is a young man in good health and CMV-seronegative. CDR3 region: CASSTTGTRQGGYTF. In DNA form, the CDR3 reads TGTGCCAGTAGTACCACAGGGACACGTCAGGGAGGCTACACCTTC.